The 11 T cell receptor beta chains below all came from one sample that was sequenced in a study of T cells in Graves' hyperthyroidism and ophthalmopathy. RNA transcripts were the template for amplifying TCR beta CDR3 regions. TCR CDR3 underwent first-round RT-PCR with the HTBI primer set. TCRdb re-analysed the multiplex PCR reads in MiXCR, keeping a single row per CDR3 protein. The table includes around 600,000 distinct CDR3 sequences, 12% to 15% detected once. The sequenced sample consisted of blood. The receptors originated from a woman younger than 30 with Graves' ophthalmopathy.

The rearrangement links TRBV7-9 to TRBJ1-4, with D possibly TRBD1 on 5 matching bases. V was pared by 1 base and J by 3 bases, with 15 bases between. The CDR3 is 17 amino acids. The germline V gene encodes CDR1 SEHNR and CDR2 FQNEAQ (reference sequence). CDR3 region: CASSLETLRAANEKLFF. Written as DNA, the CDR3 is TGTGCCAGCAGCTTAGAAACTCTCAGGGCGGCTAATGAAAAACTGTTTTTT.

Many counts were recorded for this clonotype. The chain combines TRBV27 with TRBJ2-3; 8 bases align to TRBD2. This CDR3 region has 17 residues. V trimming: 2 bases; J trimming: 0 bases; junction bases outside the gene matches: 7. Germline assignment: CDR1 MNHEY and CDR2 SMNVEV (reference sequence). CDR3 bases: TGTGCCAGCAGTTTAAAGTCAAGCGGGAGAAGCACAGATACGCAGTATTTT. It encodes CASSLKSSGRSTDTQYF.

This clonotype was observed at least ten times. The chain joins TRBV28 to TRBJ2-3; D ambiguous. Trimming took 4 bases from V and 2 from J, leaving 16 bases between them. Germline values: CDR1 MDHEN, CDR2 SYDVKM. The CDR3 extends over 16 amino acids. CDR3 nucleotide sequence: TGTGCCAGCAGTTCCCCGCCGTCAAGGGACACAGATACGCAGTATTTT. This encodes CASSSPPSRDTDTQYF.

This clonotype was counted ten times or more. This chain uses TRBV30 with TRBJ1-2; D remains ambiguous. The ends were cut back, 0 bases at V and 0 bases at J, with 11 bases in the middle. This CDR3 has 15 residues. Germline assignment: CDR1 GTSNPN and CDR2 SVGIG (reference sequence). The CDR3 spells CAWSVLGFANYGYTF. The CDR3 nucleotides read TGTGCCTGGAGTGTATTGGGGTTTGCTAACTATGGCTACACCTTC. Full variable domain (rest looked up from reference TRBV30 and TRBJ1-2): SQTIHQWPATLVQPVGSPLSLECTVEGTSNPNLYWYRQAAGRGLQLLFYSVGIGQISSEVPQNLSASRPQDRQFILSSKKLLLSDSGFYLCAWSVLGFANYGYTFGSGTRLTVV.

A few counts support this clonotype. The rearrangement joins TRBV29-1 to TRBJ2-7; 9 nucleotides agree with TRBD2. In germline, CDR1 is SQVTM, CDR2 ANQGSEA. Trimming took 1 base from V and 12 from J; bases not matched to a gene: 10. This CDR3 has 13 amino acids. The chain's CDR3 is CSVEGSGRSGPYF. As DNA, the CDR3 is TGCAGCGTTGAAGGTAGCGGGAGATCAGGGCCGTACTTC.

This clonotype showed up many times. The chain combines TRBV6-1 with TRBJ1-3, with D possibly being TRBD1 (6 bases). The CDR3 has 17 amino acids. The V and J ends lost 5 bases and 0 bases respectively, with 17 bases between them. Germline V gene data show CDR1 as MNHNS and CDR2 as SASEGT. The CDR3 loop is CASSSRLADSSGNTIYF. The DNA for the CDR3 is TGTGCCAGCAGTTCCCGTTTGGCGGACAGCTCTGGAAACACCATATATTTT.

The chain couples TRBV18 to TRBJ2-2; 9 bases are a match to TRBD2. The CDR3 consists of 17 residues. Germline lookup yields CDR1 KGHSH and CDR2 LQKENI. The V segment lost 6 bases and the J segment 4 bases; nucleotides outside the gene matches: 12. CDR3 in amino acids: CASSEQFGTSLTGELFF. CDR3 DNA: TGTGCCAGCTCCGAACAATTTGGGACTAGCCTCACCGGGGAGCTGTTTTTT.

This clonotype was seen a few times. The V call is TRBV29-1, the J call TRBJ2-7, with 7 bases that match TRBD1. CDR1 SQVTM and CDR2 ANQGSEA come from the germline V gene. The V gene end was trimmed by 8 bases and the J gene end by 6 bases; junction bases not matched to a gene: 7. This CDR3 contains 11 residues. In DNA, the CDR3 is TGCAGCACCGAGGGGGCAGGCGAGCAGTACTTC. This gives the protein CSTEGAGEQYF.

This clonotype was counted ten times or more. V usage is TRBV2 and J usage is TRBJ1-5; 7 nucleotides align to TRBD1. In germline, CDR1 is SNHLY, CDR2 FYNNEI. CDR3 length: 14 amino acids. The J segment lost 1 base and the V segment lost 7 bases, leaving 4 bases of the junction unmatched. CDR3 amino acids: CASTGQASNQPQHF. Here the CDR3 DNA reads TGTGCCAGCACCGGACAGGCCAGCAATCAGCCCCAGCATTTT.

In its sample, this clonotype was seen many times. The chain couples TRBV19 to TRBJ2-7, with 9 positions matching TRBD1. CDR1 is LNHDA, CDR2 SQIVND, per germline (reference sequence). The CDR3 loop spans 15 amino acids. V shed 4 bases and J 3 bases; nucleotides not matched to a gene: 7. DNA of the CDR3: TGTGCCAGTAGTAGAACCGGGACAGGGAACTACGAGCAGTACTTC. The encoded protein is CASSRTGTGNYEQYF.

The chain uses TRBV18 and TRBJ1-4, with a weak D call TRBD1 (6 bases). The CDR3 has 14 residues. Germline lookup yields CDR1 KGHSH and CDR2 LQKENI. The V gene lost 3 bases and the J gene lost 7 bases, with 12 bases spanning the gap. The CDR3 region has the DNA TGTGCCAGCTCACCTTCAAGGGGGGGTGAAAAACTGTTTTTT. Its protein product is CASSPSRGGEKLFF.